This T cell receptor (beta chain) was profiled in a study of tumor-infiltrating lymphocytes in oesophageal squamous cell carcinoma. CDR1 MDHEN and CDR2 SYDVKM come from the germline V gene. The CDR3 extends over 16 amino acids. V was pared by 6 bases and J by 5 bases, with 12 bases of the junction left unmatched. This clonotype was detected ten times or more. TCRdb re-derived calls from the PCR reads in MiXCR, one entry per CDR3 protein. Of roughly 20,000 distinct CDR3 sequences in the sample, about two fifths are singletons; the top ten hold roughly a tenth. Sequencing was carried out using normal esophageal tissue next to the tumor. The genes are TRBV28 and TRBJ2-2, with 7 bases matching TRBD1. The sequence derives from a male donor with esophageal squamous cell carcinoma. The CDR3 sequence: CASRSPTGTGTGELFF. The CDR3 nucleotides read TGTGCCAGCAGATCCCCGACAGGGACCGGGACCGGGGAGCTGTTTTTT.